This entry features one T cell receptor beta chain sequence. The target antigen is unknown. The data originate from a study of early T cells in non-severe SARS-CoV-2 infection. Study-wide background: Bulk RNA taken from unsorted whole blood was sequenced, leaving chains unpaired. General observations from the study: Matches to VDJdb favored anti-spike CD8 responses and missed private and CD4 specificities.

In germline, CDR1 is SGHDT, CDR2 YYEEEE. The V gene end was trimmed by 2 bases and the J gene end by 6 bases; junction bases not matched to a gene: 4. The CDR3 length is 14 residues. Unique molecular identifier tags were affixed to discrete cDNA molecules. TCRdb ran MiXCR on the 5' RACE reads and lists one entry per CDR3 protein. The table has approximately 73,000 distinct CDR3 sequences, about 13% seen once. J is TRBJ1-5 and V is TRBV5-6, with 8 bases aligning to TRBD1. Sequenced: whole blood. The sequence was obtained from an adult who was a healthcare worker with PCR-confirmed SARS-CoV-2 infection or an uninfected control (not recorded which). This CDR3 is CASSFGQGRQPQHF. In DNA, the CDR3 is TGTGCCAGCAGCTTTGGACAGGGACGTCAGCCCCAGCATTTT.